The sequence of this T cell receptor beta chain was determined in a study of blood T cells in healthy people across ages. Findings and caveats of the study: Per million T cells, the diversity of TCR beta decreased roughly linearly as age advanced.

Next came a second PCR, run for 7 to 11 cycles, which used a sample-barcoded 5' primer along with a J-beta primer mix. Researchers report that a template-switch adaptor with 12 random nucleotides tagged each cDNA molecule. TCRdb processed the 5' RACE reads anew with MiXCR; each CDR3 protein has one entry. The sample consists of hundreds of thousands of distinct CDR3 sequences, about 61% of them appearing once. This clonotype was detected a few times. What it binds is unknown. CDR1 is DFQATT and CDR2 is SNEGSKA in the germline V gene (reference sequence). The CDR3 consists of 14 residues. The trim removed 4 bases at V and 1 base at J, leaving 5 bases unmatched.

This chain uses TRBV20-1 with TRBJ2-7, with 9 bases matching TRBD2. The TCR originated in a man aged 35 to 55 in good health. Sample: blood. CDR3 nucleotides: TGCAGTGCTATTCTAGCGGGGCAGTCCTACGAGCAGTACTTC. Its protein is CSAILAGQSYEQYF.